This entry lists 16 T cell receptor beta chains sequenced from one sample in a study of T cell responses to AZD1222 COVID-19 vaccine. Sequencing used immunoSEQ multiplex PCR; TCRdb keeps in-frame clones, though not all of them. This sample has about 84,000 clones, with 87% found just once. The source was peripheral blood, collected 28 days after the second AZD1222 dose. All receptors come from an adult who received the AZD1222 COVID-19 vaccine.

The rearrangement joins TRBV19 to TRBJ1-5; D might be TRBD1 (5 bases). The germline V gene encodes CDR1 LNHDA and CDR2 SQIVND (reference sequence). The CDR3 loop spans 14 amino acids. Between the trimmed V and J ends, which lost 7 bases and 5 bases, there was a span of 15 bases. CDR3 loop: CASTGGDSYQPQHF. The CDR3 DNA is TGTGCCAGTACGGGGGGAGATTCCTATCAGCCCCAGCATTTT.

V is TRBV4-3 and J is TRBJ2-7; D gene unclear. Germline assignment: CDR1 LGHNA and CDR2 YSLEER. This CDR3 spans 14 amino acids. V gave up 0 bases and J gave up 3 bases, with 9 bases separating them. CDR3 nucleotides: TGCGCCAGCAGCCAAGATAAGAACAACTACGAGCAGTACTTC. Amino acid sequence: CASSQDKNNYEQYF.

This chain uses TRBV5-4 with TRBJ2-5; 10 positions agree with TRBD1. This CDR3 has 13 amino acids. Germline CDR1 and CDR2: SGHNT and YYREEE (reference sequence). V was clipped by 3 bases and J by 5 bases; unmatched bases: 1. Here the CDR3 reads CASSWDRGETQYF. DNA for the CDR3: TGTGCCAGCAGCTGGGACAGGGGCGAGACCCAGTACTTC.

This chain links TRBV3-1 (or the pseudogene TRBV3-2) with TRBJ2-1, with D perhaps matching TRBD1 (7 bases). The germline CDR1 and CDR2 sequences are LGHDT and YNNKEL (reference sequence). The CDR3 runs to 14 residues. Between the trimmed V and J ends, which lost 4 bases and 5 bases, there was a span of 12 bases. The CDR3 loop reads CASSLQGRHNEQFF. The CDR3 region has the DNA TGTGCCAGCAGCCTACAGGGGAGGCACAATGAGCAGTTCTTC.

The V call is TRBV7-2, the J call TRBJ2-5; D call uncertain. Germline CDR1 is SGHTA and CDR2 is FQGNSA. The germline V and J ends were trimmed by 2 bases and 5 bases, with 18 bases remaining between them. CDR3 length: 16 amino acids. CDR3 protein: CASSLYWTMVGETQYF. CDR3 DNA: TGTGCCAGCAGCTTATACTGGACCATGGTGGGGGAGACCCAGTACTTC.

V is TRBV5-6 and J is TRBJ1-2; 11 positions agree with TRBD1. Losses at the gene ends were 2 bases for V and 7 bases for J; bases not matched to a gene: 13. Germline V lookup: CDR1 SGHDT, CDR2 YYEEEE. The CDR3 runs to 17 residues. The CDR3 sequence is CASSLPLLGQGASGYTF. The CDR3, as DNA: TGTGCCAGCAGCTTACCCTTACTCGGACAGGGGGCAAGTGGCTACACCTTC.

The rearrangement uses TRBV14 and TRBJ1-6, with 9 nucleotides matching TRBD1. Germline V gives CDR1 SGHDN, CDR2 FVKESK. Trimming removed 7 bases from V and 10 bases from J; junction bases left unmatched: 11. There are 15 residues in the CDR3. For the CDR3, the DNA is TGTGCCAGCACCCTCACCGGGACAGGGAGCTCACCCCTCCACTTT. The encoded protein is CASTLTGTGSSPLHF.

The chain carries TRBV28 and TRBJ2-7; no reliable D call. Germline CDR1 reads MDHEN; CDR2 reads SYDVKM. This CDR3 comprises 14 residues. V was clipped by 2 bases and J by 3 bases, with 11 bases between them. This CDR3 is CASSLGHRDYEQYF. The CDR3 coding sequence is TGTGCCAGCAGTTTAGGGCACCGCGACTACGAGCAGTACTTC.

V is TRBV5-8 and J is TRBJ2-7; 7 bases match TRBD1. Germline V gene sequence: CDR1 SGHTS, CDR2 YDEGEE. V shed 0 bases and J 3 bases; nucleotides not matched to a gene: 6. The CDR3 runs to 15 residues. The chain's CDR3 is CASSLVSWTGYEQYF. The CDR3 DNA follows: TGTGCCAGCAGCTTGGTATCCTGGACAGGCTACGAGCAGTACTTC.

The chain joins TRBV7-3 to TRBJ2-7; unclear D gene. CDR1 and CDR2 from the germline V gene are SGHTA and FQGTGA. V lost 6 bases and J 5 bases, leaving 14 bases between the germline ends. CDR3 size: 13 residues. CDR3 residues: CASRLAPGHEQYF. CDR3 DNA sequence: TGTGCCAGCAGATTGGCGCCGGGCCACGAGCAGTACTTC.

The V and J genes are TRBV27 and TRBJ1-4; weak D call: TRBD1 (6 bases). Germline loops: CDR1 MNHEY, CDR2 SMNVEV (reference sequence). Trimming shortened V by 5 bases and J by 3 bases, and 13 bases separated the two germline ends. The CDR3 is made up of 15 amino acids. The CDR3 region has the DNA TGTGCCAGCAGTCCAGGGGACCATCCTAATGAAAAACTGTTTTTT. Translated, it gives CASSPGDHPNEKLFF. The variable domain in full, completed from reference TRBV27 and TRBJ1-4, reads EAQVTQNPRYLITVTGKKLTVTCSQNMNHEYMSWYRQDPGLGLRQIYYSMNVEVTDKGDVPEGYKVSRKEKRNFPLILESPSPNQTSLYFCASSPGDHPNEKLFFGSGTQLSVL.

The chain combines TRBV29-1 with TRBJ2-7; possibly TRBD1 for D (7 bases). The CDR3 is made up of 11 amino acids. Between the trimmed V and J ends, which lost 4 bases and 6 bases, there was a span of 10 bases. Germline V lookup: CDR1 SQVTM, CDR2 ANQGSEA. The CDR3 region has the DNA TGCAGCGTTGGTCAGGGGGGCGAGCAGTACTTC. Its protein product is CSVGQGGEQYF.

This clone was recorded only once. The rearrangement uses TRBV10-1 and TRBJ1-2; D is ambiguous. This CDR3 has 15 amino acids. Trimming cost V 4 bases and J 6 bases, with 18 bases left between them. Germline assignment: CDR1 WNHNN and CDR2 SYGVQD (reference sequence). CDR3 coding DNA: TGCGCCAGCAGTGCCGGCACTAAGGGAGGCGATGGCTACACCTTC. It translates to CASSAGTKGGDGYTF.

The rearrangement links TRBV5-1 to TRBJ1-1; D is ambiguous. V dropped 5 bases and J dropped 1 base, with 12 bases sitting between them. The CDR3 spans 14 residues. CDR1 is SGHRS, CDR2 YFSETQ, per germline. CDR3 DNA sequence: TGCGCCAGCAGGTCTGGGGAGAGGAACACTGAAGCTTTCTTT. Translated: CASRSGERNTEAFF.

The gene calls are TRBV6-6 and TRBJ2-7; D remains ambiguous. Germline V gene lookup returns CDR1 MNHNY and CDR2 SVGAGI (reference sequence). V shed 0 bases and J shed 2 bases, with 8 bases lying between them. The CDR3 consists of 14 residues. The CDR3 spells CASSYSSVTYEQYF. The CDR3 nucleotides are TGTGCCAGCAGTTACTCTTCCGTGACCTACGAGCAGTACTTC.

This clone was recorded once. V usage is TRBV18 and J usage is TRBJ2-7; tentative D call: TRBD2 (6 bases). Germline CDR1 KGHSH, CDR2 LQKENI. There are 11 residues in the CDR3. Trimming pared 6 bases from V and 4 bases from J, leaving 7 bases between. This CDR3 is CASSAGYEQYF. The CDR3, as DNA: TGTGCCAGCTCGGCGGGATACGAGCAGTACTTC.